This TCR beta chain was obtained from a study of vaccination and CD4 T cells after COVID-19. Notes on the study in general: Median SARS-CoV-2-reactive clonotypes rose from approximately 21 to 38, not significantly.

Cultured CD4+ T-cell DNA underwent Oncomine TCR Beta short-read sequencing. TCRdb used MiXCR to reprocess the PCR reads, holding one entry per CDR3 protein. The sample contains about 14,000 distinct CDR3 sequences, approximately 50% of which appear only once. The treatment here: approximately nine-day PBMC culture with coronavirus spike peptide pools or control peptides (ViraFEST assay). Using peptide pools, antigen-specific T cells were expanded in ViraFEST before TCRs were sequenced. Deletions cut 4 bases from V and 0 bases from J, with 10 bases between. The germline V gene encodes CDR1 DFQATT and CDR2 SNEGSKA (reference sequence). This CDR3 is 14 amino acids long. A note on this clonotype: The antigen remains unidentified.

What was sequenced was CD4+ T cells from blood, cultured in vitro. The TCR sequence derives from a human donor who had recovered from COVID-19. The chain couples TRBV20-1 to TRBJ1-3; the D is unclear. The DNA of the CDR3 is TGCAGTGCTATCCGGGCCAACTCTGGAAACACCATATATTTT. Translated: CSAIRANSGNTIYF.